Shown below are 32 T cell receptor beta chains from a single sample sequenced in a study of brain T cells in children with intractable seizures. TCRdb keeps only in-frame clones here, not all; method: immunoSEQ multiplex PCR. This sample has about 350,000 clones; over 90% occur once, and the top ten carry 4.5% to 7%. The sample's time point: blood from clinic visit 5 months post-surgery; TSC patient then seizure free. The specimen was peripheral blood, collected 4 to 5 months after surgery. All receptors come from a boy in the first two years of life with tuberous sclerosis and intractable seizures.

As DNA, the CDR3 is TGTGCCAGCAGTCTCTTCGGACAGGGGGGGAGCAATCAGCCCCAGCATTTT. Its protein product is CASSLFGQGGSNQPQHF. The chain has TRBV6-6 and TRBJ1-5, with 10 bases identical to TRBD1. The germline V gene has CDR1 MNHNY and CDR2 SVGAGI (reference sequence). V shed 5 bases, J shed 1 base, and the junction held 8 bases outside the gene matches. The CDR3 is 17 residues long.

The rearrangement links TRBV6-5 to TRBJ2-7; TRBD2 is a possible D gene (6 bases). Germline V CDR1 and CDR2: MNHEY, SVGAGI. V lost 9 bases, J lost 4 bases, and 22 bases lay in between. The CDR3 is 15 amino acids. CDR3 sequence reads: CASSAGDGLGYEQYF. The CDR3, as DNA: TGTGCCAGTTCAGCGGGCGACGGTTTGGGATACGAGCAGTACTTC.

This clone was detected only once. DNA for the CDR3: TGTGCCAGCAGCCTGGGGGTACCGGGGGTAAACACTGAAGCTTTCTTT. Translation: CASSLGVPGVNTEAFF. V usage is TRBV3-1 (or the pseudogene TRBV3-2) and J usage is TRBJ1-1, with D maybe TRBD1 (5 bases). CDR3 length: 16 residues. Germline CDR1 LGHDT, CDR2 YNNKEL (reference sequence). The V and J ends lost 4 bases and 2 bases respectively, with 17 bases between them.

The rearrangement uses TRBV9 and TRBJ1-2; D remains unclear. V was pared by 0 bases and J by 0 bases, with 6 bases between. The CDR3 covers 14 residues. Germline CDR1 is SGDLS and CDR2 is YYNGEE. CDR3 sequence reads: CASSVDSSNYGYTF. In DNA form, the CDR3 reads TGTGCCAGCAGCGTAGACTCCTCTAACTATGGCTACACCTTC. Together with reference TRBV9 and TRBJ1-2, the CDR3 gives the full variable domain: DSGVTQTPKHLITATGQRVTLRCSPRSGDLSVYWYQQSLDQGLQFLIQYYNGEERAKGNILERFSAQQFPDLHSELNLSSLELGDSALYFCASSVDSSNYGYTFGSGTRLTVV.

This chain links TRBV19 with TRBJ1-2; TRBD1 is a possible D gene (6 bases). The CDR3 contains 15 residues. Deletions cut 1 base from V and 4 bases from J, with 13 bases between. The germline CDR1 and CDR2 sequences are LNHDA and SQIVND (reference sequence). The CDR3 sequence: CASSIGWGPGYGYTF. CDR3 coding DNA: TGTGCCAGTAGTATAGGGTGGGGGCCAGGCTATGGCTACACCTTC.

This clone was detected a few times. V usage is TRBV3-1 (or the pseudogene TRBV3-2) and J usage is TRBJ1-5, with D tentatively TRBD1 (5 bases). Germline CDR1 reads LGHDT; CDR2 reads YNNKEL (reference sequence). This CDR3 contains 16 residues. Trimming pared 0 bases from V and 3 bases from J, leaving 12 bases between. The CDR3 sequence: CASSQDLPGVNQPQHF. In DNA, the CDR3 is TGTGCCAGCAGCCAAGATCTCCCGGGGGTCAATCAGCCCCAGCATTTT.

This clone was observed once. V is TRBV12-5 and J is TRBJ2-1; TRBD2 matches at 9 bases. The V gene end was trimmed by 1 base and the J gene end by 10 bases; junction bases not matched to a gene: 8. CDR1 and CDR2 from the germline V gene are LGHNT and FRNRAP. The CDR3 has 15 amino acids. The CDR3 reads CASGLGGTSSGEQFF. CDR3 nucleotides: TGTGCTAGTGGTTTGGGCGGGACTAGCTCTGGGGAGCAGTTCTTC.

CDR3 protein: CASSLTGLSEDTQYF. The CDR3 DNA reads TGTGCCAGCAGCTTAACGGGACTATCGGAGGATACGCAGTATTTT. The chain has TRBV7-2 and TRBJ2-3; 7 bases match TRBD2. The junction had 8 bases not matched to a gene; V was cut back by 2 bases and J by 6 bases. The CDR3 is made up of 15 amino acids. Germline values: CDR1 SGHTA, CDR2 FQGNSA.

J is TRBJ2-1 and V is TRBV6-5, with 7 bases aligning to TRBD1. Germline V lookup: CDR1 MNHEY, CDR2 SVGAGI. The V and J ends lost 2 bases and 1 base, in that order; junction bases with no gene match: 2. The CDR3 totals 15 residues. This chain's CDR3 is CASSYQQGSYNEQFF. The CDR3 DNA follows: TGTGCCAGCAGTTACCAACAGGGGTCCTACAATGAGCAGTTCTTC.

The CDR3 spells CASTRVWGEQYF. The CDR3 nucleotides read TGTGCCAGCACCCGGGTGTGGGGCGAGCAGTACTTC. The V and J genes are TRBV5-8 and TRBJ2-7; no clear D gene. V gave up 6 bases and J gave up 6 bases, with 13 bases separating them. This CDR3 contains 12 residues. Germline V gene sequence: CDR1 SGHTS, CDR2 YDEGEE.

DNA for the CDR3: TGTGCCAGTAGTATGCCGAGGGCAGATACGCAGTATTTT. Encoded protein: CASSMPRADTQYF. This chain joins TRBV19 and TRBJ2-3; D possibly corresponds to TRBD2 (5 bases). This CDR3 has 13 residues. The germline V gene encodes CDR1 LNHDA and CDR2 SQIVND (reference sequence). Trimming left V 3 bases short and J 4 bases short, with 8 bases between.

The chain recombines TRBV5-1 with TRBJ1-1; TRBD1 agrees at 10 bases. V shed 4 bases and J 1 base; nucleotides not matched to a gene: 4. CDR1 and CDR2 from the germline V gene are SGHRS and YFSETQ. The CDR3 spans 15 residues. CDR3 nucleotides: TGCGCCAGCAGCAGCAGACAGGGGGCGAACACTGAAGCTTTCTTT. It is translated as CASSSRQGANTEAFF.

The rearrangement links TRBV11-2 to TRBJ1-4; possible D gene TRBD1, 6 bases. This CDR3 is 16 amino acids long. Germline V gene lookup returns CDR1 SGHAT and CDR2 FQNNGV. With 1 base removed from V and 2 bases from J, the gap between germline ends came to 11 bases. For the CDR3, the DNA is TGTGCCAGCAGCTTAGGGCCCGGGGGCACTAATGAAAAACTGTTTTTT. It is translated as CASSLGPGGTNEKLFF.

CDR3 protein: CASSQESRFERTLAKNIQYF. CDR3 sequence (DNA): TGTGCCAGCAGCCAAGAAAGTCGTTTTGAGCGGACTCTAGCCAAAAACATTCAGTACTTC. This chain joins TRBV3-1 (or the pseudogene TRBV3-2) and TRBJ2-4, with a possible D match to TRBD2 (5 bases). V gave up 0 bases and J gave up 0 bases, with 21 bases separating them. CDR3 length equals 20 residues. The germline V gene has CDR1 LGHDT and CDR2 YNNKEL (reference sequence).

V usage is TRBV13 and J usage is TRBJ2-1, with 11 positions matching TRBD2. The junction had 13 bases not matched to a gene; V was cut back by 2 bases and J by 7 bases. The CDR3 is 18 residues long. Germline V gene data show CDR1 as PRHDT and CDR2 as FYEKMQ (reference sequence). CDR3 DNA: TGTGCCAGCAGCTTATTTAGTAGCGGGGGGGATAACCAGAATGAGCAGTTCTTC. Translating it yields CASSLFSSGGDNQNEQFF.

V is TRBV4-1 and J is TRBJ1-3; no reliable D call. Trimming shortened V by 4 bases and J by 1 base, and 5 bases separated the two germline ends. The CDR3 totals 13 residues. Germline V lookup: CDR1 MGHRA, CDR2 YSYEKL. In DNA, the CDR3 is TGCGCCAGCAGCCCGACGTCTGGAAACACCATATATTTT. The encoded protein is CASSPTSGNTIYF.

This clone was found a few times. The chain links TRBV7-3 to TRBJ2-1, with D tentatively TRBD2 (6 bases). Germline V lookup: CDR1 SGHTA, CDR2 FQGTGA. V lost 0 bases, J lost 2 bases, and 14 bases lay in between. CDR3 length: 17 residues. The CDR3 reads CASSLTVGGVAYNEQFF. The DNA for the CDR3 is TGTGCCAGCAGCTTAACTGTGGGGGGAGTAGCCTACAATGAGCAGTTCTTC.

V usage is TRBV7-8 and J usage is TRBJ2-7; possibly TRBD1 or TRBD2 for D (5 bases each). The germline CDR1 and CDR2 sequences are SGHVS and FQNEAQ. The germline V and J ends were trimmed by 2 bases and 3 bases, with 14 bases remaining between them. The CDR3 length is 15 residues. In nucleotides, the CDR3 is TGTGCCAGCAGCTTAAGCGCAGGGACCTTCTACGAGCAGTACTTC. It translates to CASSLSAGTFYEQYF.

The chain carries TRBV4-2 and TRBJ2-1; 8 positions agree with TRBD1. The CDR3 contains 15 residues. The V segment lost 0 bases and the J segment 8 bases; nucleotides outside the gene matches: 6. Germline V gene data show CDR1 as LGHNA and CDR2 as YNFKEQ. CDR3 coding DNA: TGTGCCAGCAGCCAAGACCCTCCAGGGGGCGATGAGCAGTTCTTC. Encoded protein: CASSQDPPGGDEQFF.

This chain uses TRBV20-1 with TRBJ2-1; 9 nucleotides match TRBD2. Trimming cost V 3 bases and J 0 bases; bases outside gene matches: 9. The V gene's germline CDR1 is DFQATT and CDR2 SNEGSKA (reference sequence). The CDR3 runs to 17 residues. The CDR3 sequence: CSASLLAGPNSYNEQFF. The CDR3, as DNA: TGCAGTGCTAGTCTGCTAGCGGGACCCAACTCCTACAATGAGCAGTTCTTC.

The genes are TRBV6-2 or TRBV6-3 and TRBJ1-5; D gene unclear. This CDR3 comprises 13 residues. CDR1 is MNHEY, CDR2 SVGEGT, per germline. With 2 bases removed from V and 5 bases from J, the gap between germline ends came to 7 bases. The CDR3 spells CASSYLPDQPQHF. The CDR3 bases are TGTGCCAGCAGTTACCTTCCTGATCAGCCCCAGCATTTT.

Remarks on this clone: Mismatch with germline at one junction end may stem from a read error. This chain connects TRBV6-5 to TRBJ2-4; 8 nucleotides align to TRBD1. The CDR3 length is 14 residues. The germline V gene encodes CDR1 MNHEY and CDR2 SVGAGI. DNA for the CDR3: TGTGCCAGCAAAGACGGGACAGGCGGGAATCCTGAGGACTTC. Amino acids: CASKDGTGGNPEDF.

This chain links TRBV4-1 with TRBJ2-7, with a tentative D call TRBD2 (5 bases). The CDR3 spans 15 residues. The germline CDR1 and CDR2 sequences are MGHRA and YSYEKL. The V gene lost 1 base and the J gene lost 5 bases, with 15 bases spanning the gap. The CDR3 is CASSQGRILGHEQYF. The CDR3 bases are TGCGCCAGCAGCCAAGGGAGGATCCTGGGCCACGAGCAGTACTTC.

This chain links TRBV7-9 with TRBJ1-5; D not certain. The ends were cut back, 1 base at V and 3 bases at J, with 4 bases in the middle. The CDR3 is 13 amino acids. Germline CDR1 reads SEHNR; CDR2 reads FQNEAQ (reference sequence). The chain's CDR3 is CASSLDSNQPQHF. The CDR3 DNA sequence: TGTGCCAGCAGCTTAGATTCCAATCAGCCCCAGCATTTT.

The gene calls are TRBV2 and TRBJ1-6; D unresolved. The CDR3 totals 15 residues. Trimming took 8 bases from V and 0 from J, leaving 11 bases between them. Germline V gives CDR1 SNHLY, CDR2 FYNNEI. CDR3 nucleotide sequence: TGTGCCAGCGTCTCTGAGAGCTCCTATAATTCACCCCTCCACTTT. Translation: CASVSESSYNSPLHF.

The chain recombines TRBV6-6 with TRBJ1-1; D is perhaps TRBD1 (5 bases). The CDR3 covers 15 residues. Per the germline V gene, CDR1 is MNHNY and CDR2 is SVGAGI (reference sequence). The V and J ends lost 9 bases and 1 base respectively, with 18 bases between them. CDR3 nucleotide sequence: TGTGCCAGTCCCTTGCAACCGGGGCGGAACACTGAAGCTTTCTTT. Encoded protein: CASPLQPGRNTEAFF.

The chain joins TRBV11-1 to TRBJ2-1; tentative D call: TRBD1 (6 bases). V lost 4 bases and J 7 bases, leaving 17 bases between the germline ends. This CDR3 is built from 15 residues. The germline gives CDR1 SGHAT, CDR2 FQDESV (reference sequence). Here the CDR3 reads CASSSGHSSGNEQFF. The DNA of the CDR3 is TGTGCCAGCAGCTCGGGACACAGTTCAGGGAATGAGCAGTTCTTC.

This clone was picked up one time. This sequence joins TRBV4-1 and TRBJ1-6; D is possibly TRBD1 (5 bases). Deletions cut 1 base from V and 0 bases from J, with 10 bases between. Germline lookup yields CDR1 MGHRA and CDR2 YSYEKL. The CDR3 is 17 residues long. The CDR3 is CASSQGRESSYNSPLHF. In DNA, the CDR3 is TGCGCCAGCAGCCAAGGCAGGGAGAGCTCCTATAATTCACCCCTCCACTTT.

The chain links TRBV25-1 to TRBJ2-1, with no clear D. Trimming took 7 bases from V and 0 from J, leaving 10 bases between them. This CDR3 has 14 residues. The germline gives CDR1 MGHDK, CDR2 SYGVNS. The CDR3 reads CASKAESSYNEQFF. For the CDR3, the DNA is TGTGCCAGCAAGGCGGAGAGCTCCTACAATGAGCAGTTCTTC.

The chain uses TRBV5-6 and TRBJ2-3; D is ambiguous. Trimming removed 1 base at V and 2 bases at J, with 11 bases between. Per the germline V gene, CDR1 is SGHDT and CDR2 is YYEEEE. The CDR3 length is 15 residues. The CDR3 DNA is TGTGCCAGCAGCTTGAGGGATTCTTACACAGATACGCAGTATTTT. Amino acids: CASSLRDSYTDTQYF.

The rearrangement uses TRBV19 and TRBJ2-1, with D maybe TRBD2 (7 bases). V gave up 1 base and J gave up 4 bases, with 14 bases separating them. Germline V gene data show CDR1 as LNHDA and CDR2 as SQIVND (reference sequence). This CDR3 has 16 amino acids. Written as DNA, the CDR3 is TGTGCCAGTAGTATAGCAAGGGGGGAGGGGTACAATGAGCAGTTCTTC. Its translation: CASSIARGEGYNEQFF. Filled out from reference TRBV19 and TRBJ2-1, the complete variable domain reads DGGITQSPKYLFRKEGQNVTLSCEQNLNHDAMYWYRQDPGQGLRLIYYSQIVNDFQKGDIAEGYSVSREKKESFPLTVTSAQKNPTAFYLCASSIARGEGYNEQFFGPGTRLTVL.

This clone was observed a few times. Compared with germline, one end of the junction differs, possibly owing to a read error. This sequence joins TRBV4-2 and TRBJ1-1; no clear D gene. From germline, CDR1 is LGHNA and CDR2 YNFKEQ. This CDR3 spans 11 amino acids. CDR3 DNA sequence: TGTGCCAGCAGCCAAGAGAGGGAGACTCTCTTT. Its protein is CASSQERETLF.